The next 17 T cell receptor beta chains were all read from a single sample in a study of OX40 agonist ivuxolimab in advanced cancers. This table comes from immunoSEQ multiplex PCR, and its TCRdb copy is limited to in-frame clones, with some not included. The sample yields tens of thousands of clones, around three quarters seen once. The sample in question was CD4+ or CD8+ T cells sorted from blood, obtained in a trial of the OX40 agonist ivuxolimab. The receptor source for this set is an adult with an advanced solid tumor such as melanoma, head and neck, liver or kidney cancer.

The CDR3 sequence: CASSRSLEGFYGYTF. The CDR3 bases are TGTGCCAGCAGCCGCTCATTAGAGGGATTCTATGGCTACACCTTC. The chain employs TRBV14 and TRBJ1-2; D uncertain. Germline CDR1 and CDR2: SGHDN and FVKESK. With 4 bases removed from V and 4 bases from J, the gap between germline ends came to 16 bases. CDR3 length: 15 amino acids.

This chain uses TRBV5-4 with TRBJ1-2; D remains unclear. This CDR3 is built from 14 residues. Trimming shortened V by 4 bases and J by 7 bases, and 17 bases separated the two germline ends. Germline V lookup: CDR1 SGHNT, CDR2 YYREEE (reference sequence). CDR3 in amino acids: CASSPGGQDGGYTF. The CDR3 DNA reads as TGTGCCAGCAGCCCCGGCGGGCAAGACGGTGGCTACACCTTC.

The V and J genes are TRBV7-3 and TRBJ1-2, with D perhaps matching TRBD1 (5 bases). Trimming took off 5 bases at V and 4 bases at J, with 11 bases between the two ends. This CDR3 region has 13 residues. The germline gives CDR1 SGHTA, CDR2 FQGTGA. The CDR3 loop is CASSLQGGYGYTF. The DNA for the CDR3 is TGTGCCAGCAGCCTTCAGGGAGGCTATGGCTACACCTTC. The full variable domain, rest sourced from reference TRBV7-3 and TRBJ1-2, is GAGVSQTPSNKVTEKGKYVELRCDPISGHTALYWYRQSLGQGPEFLIYFQGTGAADDSGLPNDRFFAVRPEGSVSTLKIQRTERGDSAVYLCASSLQGGYGYTFGSGTRLTVV.

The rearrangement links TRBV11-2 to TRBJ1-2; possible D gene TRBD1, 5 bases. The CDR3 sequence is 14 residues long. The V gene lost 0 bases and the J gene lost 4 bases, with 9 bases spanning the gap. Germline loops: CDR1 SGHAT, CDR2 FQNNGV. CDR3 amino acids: CASSLDVGTYGYTF. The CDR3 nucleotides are TGTGCCAGCAGCTTAGATGTGGGGACCTATGGCTACACCTTC.

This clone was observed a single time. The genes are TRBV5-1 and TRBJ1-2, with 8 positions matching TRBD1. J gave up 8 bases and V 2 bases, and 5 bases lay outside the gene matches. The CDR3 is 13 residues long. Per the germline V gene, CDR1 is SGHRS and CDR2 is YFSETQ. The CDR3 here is CASSFGTGNGYTF. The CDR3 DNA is TGCGCCAGCAGCTTCGGGACAGGCAACGGCTACACCTTC.

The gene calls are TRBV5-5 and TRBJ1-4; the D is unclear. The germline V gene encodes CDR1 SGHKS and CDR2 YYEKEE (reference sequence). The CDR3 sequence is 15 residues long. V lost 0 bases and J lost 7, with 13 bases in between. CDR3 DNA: TGTGCCAGCAGCTTGGAAGGAACCCCCGGTGAAAAACTGTTTTTT. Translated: CASSLEGTPGEKLFF. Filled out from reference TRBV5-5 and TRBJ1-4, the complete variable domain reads DAGVTQSPTHLIKTRGQQVTLRCSPISGHKSVSWYQQVLGQGPQFIFQYYEKEERGRGNFPDRFSARQFPNYSSELNVNALLLGDSALYLCASSLEGTPGEKLFFGSGTQLSVL.

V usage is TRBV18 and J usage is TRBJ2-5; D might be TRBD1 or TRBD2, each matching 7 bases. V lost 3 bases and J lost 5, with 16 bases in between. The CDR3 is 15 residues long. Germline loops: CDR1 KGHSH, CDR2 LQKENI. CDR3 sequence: CASSPGNRGGETQYF. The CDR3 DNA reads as TGTGCCAGCTCACCCGGGAACAGGGGAGGGGAGACCCAGTACTTC.

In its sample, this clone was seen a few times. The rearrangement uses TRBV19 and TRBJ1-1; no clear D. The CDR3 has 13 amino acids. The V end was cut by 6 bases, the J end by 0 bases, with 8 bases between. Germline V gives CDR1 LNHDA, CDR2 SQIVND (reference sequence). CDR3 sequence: CASSSQMNTEAFF. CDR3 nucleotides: TGTGCCAGTAGCTCACAGATGAACACTGAAGCTTTCTTT. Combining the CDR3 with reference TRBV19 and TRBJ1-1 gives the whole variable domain DGGITQSPKYLFRKEGQNVTLSCEQNLNHDAMYWYRQDPGQGLRLIYYSQIVNDFQKGDIAEGYSVSREKKESFPLTVTSAQKNPTAFYLCASSSQMNTEAFFGQGTRLTVV.

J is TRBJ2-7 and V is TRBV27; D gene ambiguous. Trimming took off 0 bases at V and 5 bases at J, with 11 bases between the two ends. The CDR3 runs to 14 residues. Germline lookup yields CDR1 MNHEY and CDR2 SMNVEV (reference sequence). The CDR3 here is CASSLSSTTHEQYF. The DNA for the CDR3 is TGTGCCAGCAGTTTATCGTCCACCACCCACGAGCAGTACTTC.

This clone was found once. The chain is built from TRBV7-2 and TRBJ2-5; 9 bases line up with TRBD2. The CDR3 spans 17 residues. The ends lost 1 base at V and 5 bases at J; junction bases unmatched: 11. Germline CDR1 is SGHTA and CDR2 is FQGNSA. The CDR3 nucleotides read TGTGCCAGCAGCTTAGGACTAGCGGTAAACACCAAGGAGACCCAGTACTTC. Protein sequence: CASSLGLAVNTKETQYF.

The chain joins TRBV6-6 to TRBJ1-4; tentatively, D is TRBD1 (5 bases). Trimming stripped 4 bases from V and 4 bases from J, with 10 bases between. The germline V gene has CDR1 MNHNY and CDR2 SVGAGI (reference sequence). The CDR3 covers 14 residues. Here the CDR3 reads CASSSGRSNEKLFF. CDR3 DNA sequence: TGTGCCAGCAGTTCGGGGCGAAGTAATGAAAAACTGTTTTTT.

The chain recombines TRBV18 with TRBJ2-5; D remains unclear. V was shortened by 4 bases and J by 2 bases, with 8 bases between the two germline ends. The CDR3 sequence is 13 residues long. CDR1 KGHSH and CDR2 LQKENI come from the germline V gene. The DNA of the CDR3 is TGTGCCAGCTCACTGAACAGTCAAGAGACCCAGTACTTC. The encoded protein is CASSLNSQETQYF.

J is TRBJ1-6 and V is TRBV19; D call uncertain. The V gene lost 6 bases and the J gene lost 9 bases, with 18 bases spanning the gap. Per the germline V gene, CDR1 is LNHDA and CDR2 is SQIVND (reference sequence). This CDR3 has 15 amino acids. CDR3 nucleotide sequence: TGTGCCAGTAGCACCCGAAAGCAACTTGGTTCACCCCTCCACTTT. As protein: CASSTRKQLGSPLHF.

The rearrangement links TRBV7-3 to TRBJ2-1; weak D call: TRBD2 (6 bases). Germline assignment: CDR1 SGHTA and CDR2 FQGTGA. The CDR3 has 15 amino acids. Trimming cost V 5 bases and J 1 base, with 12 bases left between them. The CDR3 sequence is CASSPGVTSYNEQFF. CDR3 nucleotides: TGTGCCAGCAGCCCGGGAGTTACGTCCTACAATGAGCAGTTCTTC.

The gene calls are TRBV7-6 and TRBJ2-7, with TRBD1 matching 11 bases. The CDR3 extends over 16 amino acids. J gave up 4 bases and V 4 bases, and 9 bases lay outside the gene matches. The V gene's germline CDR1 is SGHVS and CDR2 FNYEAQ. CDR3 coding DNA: TGTGCCAGCAGCTCGACGGCCGGGACAGGGGGGTACGAGCAGTACTTC. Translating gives CASSSTAGTGGYEQYF.

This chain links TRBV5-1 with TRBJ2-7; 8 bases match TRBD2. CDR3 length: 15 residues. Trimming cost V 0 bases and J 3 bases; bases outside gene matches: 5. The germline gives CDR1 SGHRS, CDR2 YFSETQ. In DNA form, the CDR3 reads TGCGCCAGCAGCTTGGTTAGCGGGACCTTCTACGAGCAGTACTTC. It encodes CASSLVSGTFYEQYF.

CDR3 region: CASSQSMKGAELLGYTF. The CDR3 DNA reads as TGTGCCAGCAGCCAATCTATGAAGGGGGCAGAATTATTAGGCTACACCTTC. The rearrangement uses TRBV16 and TRBJ1-2; TRBD1 matches at 7 bases. V dropped 0 bases and J dropped 8; count of bases not matched to a gene: 15. The CDR3 is made up of 17 amino acids. The V gene's germline CDR1 is KGHSY and CDR2 FQNENV.